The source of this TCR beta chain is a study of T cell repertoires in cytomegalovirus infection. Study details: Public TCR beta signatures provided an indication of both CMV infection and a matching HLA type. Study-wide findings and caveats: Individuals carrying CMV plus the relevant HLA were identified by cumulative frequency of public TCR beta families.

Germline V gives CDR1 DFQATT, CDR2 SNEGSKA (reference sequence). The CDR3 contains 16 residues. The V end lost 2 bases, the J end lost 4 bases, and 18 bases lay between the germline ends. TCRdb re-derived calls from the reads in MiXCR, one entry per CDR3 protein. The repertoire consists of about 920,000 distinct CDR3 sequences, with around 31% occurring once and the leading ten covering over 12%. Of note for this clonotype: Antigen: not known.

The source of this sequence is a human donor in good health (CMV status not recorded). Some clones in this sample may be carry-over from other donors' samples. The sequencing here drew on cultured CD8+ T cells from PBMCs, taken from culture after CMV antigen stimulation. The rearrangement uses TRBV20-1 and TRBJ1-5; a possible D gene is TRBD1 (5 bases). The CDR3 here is CSARPLRGASNQPQHF. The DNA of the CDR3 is TGCAGTGCTAGACCCCTCCGAGGGGCCAGTAATCAGCCCCAGCATTTT.